Below, 4 T cell receptor beta chains from the same sample are listed, as sequenced in a study of shared clonotypes between healthy human individuals. The data were produced by immunoSEQ multiplex PCR, yet TCRdb's version contains in-frame clones alone and is incomplete. The table includes about 710,000 clones, 72% detected once. The sequencing sample was made of memory CD4+ T cells sorted from blood. Subset of the sample: CD45RA-negative fraction. The receptors stem from a woman in her twenties or thirties in good health.

In its sample, this clone was seen many times. The genes are TRBV7-3 and TRBJ2-5; D is perhaps TRBD1 (5 bases). V lost 1 base and J 5 bases, leaving 17 bases between the germline ends. Germline values: CDR1 SGHTA, CDR2 FQGTGA. This CDR3 spans 16 amino acids. The CDR3 nucleotides read TGTGCCAGCAGCTTAAAAGGCAGGGTTTATGGGGAGACCCAGTACTTC. This translates into CASSLKGRVYGETQYF. The whole variable domain, remainder taken from reference TRBV7-3 and TRBJ2-5, is GAGVSQTPSNKVTEKGKYVELRCDPISGHTALYWYRQSLGQGPEFLIYFQGTGAADDSGLPNDRFFAVRPEGSVSTLKIQRTERGDSAVYLCASSLKGRVYGETQYFGPGTRLLVL.

The V gene is TRBV5-4, the J gene TRBJ2-1; 14 nucleotides line up with TRBD2. The V gene end was trimmed by 4 bases and the J gene end by 2 bases; junction bases not matched to a gene: 11. CDR3 length equals 19 residues. Germline V gives CDR1 SGHNT, CDR2 YYREEE (reference sequence). CDR3 region: CASSPGGTSGSRTYNEQFF. CDR3 DNA sequence: TGTGCCAGCAGCCCAGGCGGGACTAGCGGGAGCCGGACCTACAATGAGCAGTTCTTC.

This chain uses TRBV28 with TRBJ1-2; D is uncertain. V was trimmed by 2 bases and J by 4 bases, leaving 11 bases between them. The germline gives CDR1 MDHEN, CDR2 SYDVKM. The CDR3 runs 14 residues. The CDR3 DNA reads TGTGCCAGCAGTTTAATCGACGGTAGCTATGGCTACACCTTC. Translation: CASSLIDGSYGYTF.

This CDR3 is CASSALPAYEQYF. CDR3 DNA: TGCGCCAGCAGTGCACTTCCGGCCTACGAGCAGTACTTC. This rearrangement joins TRBV5-1 to TRBJ2-7; D not certain. V was trimmed by 5 bases and J by 2 bases, leaving 11 bases between them. The CDR3 loop spans 13 amino acids. From germline, CDR1 is SGHRS and CDR2 YFSETQ.